A single sample is the source of the 28 T cell receptor beta chains below, sequenced in a study of T cell changes during pregnancy in multiple sclerosis. The data were produced by immunoSEQ multiplex PCR, yet TCRdb's version contains in-frame clones alone and is incomplete. The table records about 51,000 clones, 85% to 95% of them present only once. The input for sequencing was CD4+ T cells from peripheral blood mononuclear cells, taken in the second trimester of pregnancy. The receptors were gathered from a female donor with multiple sclerosis, enrolled in a pregnancy study.

This chain uses TRBV7-8 with TRBJ2-3; D is ambiguous. Germline V CDR1 and CDR2: SGHVS, FQNEAQ. This CDR3 has 15 amino acids. V gave up 2 bases and J gave up 1 base, with 10 bases separating them. The CDR3 nucleotides read TGTGCCAGCAGCTTATTAGAGGTGCGCACAGATACGCAGTATTTT. Amino acid sequence: CASSLLEVRTDTQYF.

The CDR3 is CASMAGRTSTDTQYF. The CDR3 DNA reads TGTGCCAGCATGGCAGGTAGAACTAGCACAGATACGCAGTATTTT. This chain connects TRBV6-1 to TRBJ2-3; D is undetermined. Looked up from germline, CDR1 is MNHNS and CDR2 is SASEGT. Trimming pared 7 bases from V and 0 bases from J, leaving 14 bases between. CDR3 length: 15 residues.

On this clone itself: This sample includes further DNA sequences coding for the same CDR3. The J gene is TRBJ2-3, the V gene TRBV30; maybe TRBD1 (6 bases). V was shortened by 0 bases and J by 6 bases, with 10 bases between the two germline ends. CDR3 length: 13 amino acids. Germline CDR1 reads GTSNPN; CDR2 reads SVGIG (reference sequence). CDR3 bases: TGTGCCTGGAGTGTACAGGGTCCCGATACGCAGTATTTT. Its protein product is CAWSVQGPDTQYF.

This clone showed up just once. This chain links TRBV2 with TRBJ2-3; D gene ambiguous. CDR3 size: 12 residues. The V end was cut by 11 bases, the J end by 3 bases, with 12 bases between. Germline V gives CDR1 SNHLY, CDR2 FYNNEI. This chain's CDR3 is CAARAQTDTQYF. The CDR3 DNA reads as TGTGCCGCTAGAGCGCAGACAGATACGCAGTATTTT.

The J gene is TRBJ2-7, the V gene TRBV7-2; D possibly corresponds to TRBD2 (6 bases). Trimming took 5 bases from V and 5 from J, leaving 16 bases between them. CDR3 length: 14 amino acids. Germline CDR1 is SGHTA and CDR2 is FQGNSA. CDR3 coding DNA: TGTGCCAGCAGCCCCCCAGGCCGGACTAACGAGCAGTACTTC. Translating gives CASSPPGRTNEQYF. Full variable domain (remainder filled in from reference TRBV7-2 and TRBJ2-7): GAGVSQSPSNKVTEKGKDVELRCDPISGHTALYWYRQSLGQGLEFLIYFQGNSAPDKSGLPSDRFSAERTGGSVSTLTIQRTQQEDSAVYLCASSPPGRTNEQYFGPGTRLTVT.

V and J are TRBV7-2 and TRBJ2-5, with 11 bases aligning to TRBD2. In germline, CDR1 is SGHTA, CDR2 FQGNSA. CDR3 size: 17 residues. V was clipped by 1 base and J by 0 bases; unmatched bases: 4. The CDR3 coding sequence is TGTGCCAGCAGCTTAGGATGGACTAGCGGGTACCAAGAGACCCAGTACTTC. This gives the protein CASSLGWTSGYQETQYF.

The gene calls are TRBV19 and TRBJ1-6, with D possibly TRBD1 on 6 matching bases. Germline V gene sequence: CDR1 LNHDA, CDR2 SQIVND (reference sequence). The CDR3 runs to 15 residues. V was pared by 2 bases and J by 8 bases, with 13 bases between. CDR3: CASSILSGQYSPLHF. The CDR3 DNA reads as TGTGCCAGTAGTATACTTTCGGGACAATATTCACCCCTCCACTTT.

This chain uses TRBV29-1 with TRBJ1-1; a weak D match, TRBD1 (6 bases). V lost 4 bases and J lost 3, with 9 bases in between. The CDR3 runs 12 residues. CDR1 SQVTM and CDR2 ANQGSEA come from the germline V gene. DNA for the CDR3: TGCAGCGTTGGGGCAGGGGACACTGAAGCTTTCTTT. This gives the protein CSVGAGDTEAFF.

This chain links TRBV11-2 with TRBJ2-5, with D tentatively TRBD2 (6 bases). V was clipped by 5 bases and J by 11 bases, with 21 bases between them. The CDR3 sequence is 14 residues long. Germline assignment: CDR1 SGHAT and CDR2 FQNNGV. CDR3 sequence (DNA): TGTGCCAGCAGCGGCCACCGGGACCTCAGCGGGCAGTACTTC. This encodes CASSGHRDLSGQYF.

This clone appeared a single time. J is TRBJ1-2 and V is TRBV10-3; no definite D call. Germline V gene lookup returns CDR1 ENHRY and CDR2 SYGVKD. This CDR3 has 19 residues. V lost 0 bases and J 6 bases, leaving 26 bases between the germline ends. The CDR3 loop reads CAISESLGNRNDRSDGYTF. The CDR3 DNA follows: TGTGCCATCAGTGAGTCGCTAGGAAATCGAAACGATAGATCGGATGGCTACACCTTC.

The chain is built from TRBV4-1 and TRBJ1-4; D not certain. The CDR3 loop spans 14 amino acids. The germline V and J ends were trimmed by 5 bases and 7 bases, with 14 bases remaining between them. The germline V gene has CDR1 MGHRA and CDR2 YSYEKL. The CDR3 DNA is TGCGCCAGCAGCTACCCGTGGGGAGGTGAAAAACTGTTTTTT. This encodes CASSYPWGGEKLFF.

In its sample, this clone was seen a few times. The J gene is TRBJ1-2, the V gene TRBV19; tentative D call: TRBD1 (6 bases). The CDR3 spans 14 residues. Trimming removed 3 bases at V and 4 bases at J, with 12 bases between. Germline V gene lookup returns CDR1 LNHDA and CDR2 SQIVND (reference sequence). CDR3 in amino acids: CASSIPGASYGYTF. CDR3 sequence (DNA): TGTGCCAGTAGTATCCCAGGGGCAAGCTATGGCTACACCTTC.

The chain carries TRBV30 and TRBJ1-1; D unresolved. V gave up 0 bases and J gave up 11 bases, with 10 bases separating them. The CDR3 is 11 amino acids. Germline V CDR1 and CDR2: GTSNPN, SVGIG (reference sequence). CDR3 sequence reads: CAWSVREAAFF. CDR3 DNA: TGTGCCTGGAGTGTACGCGAGGCCGCTTTCTTT.

The chain links TRBV7-6 to TRBJ2-3; TRBD2 matches 9 bases. Germline CDR1 reads SGHVS; CDR2 reads FNYEAQ. The CDR3 covers 16 residues. V gave up 1 base and J gave up 6 bases; unmatched junction bases: 8. The CDR3 reads CASSLGSGGLGDTQYF. As DNA, the CDR3 is TGTGCCAGCAGCTTAGGGAGCGGGGGGCTCGGGGATACGCAGTATTTT. The entire variable domain, with the rest obtained from reference TRBV7-6 and TRBJ2-3, is as follows: GAGVSQSPRYKVTKRGQDVALRCDPISGHVSLYWYRQALGQGPEFLTYFNYEAQQDKSGLPNDRFSAERPEGSISTLTIQRTEQRDSAMYRCASSLGSGGLGDTQYFGPGTRLTVL.

The J gene is TRBJ2-4, the V gene TRBV7-9, with 9 bases identical to TRBD2. With 3 bases clipped from V and 0 bases from J, the junction kept 3 bases outside the gene matches. CDR3 size: 16 residues. CDR1 is SEHNR and CDR2 is FQNEAQ in the germline V gene (reference sequence). CDR3 amino acids: CASSFLAGLAKNIQYF. The CDR3 DNA reads as TGTGCCAGCAGCTTCCTAGCGGGATTAGCCAAAAACATTCAGTACTTC.

This clone is a singleton in its sample. This rearrangement joins TRBV4-1 to TRBJ2-5; D not resolved. The germline V and J ends were trimmed by 1 base and 0 bases, with 3 bases remaining between them. The CDR3 contains 13 residues. Germline V gene lookup returns CDR1 MGHRA and CDR2 YSYEKL. The CDR3 loop reads CASSQGNQETQYF. CDR3 DNA: TGCGCCAGCAGCCAAGGTAACCAAGAGACCCAGTACTTC.

The chain has TRBV27 and TRBJ1-6, with 7 bases identical to TRBD1. After removal of 3 bases from V and 8 bases from J, the junction contained 7 bases not matched to a gene. This CDR3 spans 15 amino acids. Per germline, CDR1 MNHEY and CDR2 SMNVEV (reference sequence). The CDR3 is CASSFLDRRDSPLHF. CDR3 sequence (DNA): TGTGCCAGCAGTTTCTTGGACAGGAGAGATTCACCCCTCCACTTT.

V usage is TRBV4-3 and J usage is TRBJ1-2; D unresolved. Trimming left V 6 bases short and J 2 bases short, with 13 bases between. The CDR3 is made up of 14 amino acids. CDR1 is LGHNA and CDR2 is YSLEER in the germline V gene. This chain's CDR3 is CASREGGSNYGYTF. The CDR3 coding sequence is TGCGCCAGCAGAGAGGGAGGTTCGAACTATGGCTACACCTTC.

The V call is TRBV18, the J call TRBJ2-5, with TRBD2 identical over 9 bases. The CDR3 spans 16 residues. In germline, CDR1 is KGHSH, CDR2 LQKENI. The J segment lost 5 bases and the V segment lost 1 base, leaving 8 bases of the junction unmatched. CDR3 sequence reads: CASSPLLAGRRETQYF. CDR3 bases: TGTGCCAGCTCACCACTTCTAGCGGGGAGGAGGGAGACCCAGTACTTC.

The sample holds one count of this clone. The chain links TRBV29-1 to TRBJ1-2; TRBD1 agrees at 8 bases. The trim removed 6 bases at V and 6 bases at J, leaving 9 bases unmatched. CDR1 is SQVTM and CDR2 is ANQGSEA in the germline V gene. CDR3 length: 13 amino acids. CDR3 bases: TGCAGCGTCCCGCCCAGGGGGCGGGATGGCTACACCTTC. Its protein product is CSVPPRGRDGYTF.

The chain uses TRBV18 and TRBJ2-3, with 7 bases fitting TRBD2. The CDR3 length is 16 residues. Germline CDR1 KGHSH, CDR2 LQKENI. Trimming cost V 0 bases and J 2 bases; bases outside gene matches: 5. CDR3 in amino acids: CASSPPVRGTTDTQYF. The DNA of the CDR3 is TGTGCCAGCTCACCACCGGTGCGGGGGACCACAGATACGCAGTATTTT.

This chain connects TRBV2 to TRBJ2-7; TRBD1 matches 7 bases. The CDR3 totals 14 residues. Germline values: CDR1 SNHLY, CDR2 FYNNEI. Losses at the gene ends were 3 bases for V and 3 bases for J; bases not matched to a gene: 5. In DNA form, the CDR3 reads TGTGCCAGCAGTGATGCAGGGGGTTACTACGAGCAGTACTTC. Protein product: CASSDAGGYYEQYF.

The chain uses TRBV6-1 and TRBJ2-5, with D maybe TRBD1 (5 bases). Trimming took 1 base from V and 5 from J, leaving 14 bases between them. Germline V gene data show CDR1 as MNHNS and CDR2 as SASEGT. The length of the CDR3 is 15 residues. CDR3 sequence (DNA): TGTGCCAGCAGTGAAGGGCCCAGGGCTGGTGAGACCCAGTACTTC. Protein sequence: CASSEGPRAGETQYF.

The chain links TRBV5-1 to TRBJ1-1; D might be TRBD1 (5 bases). The length of the CDR3 is 15 residues. Looked up from germline, CDR1 is SGHRS and CDR2 is YFSETQ. The germline V and J ends were trimmed by 0 bases and 1 base, with 10 bases remaining between them. CDR3 amino acids: CASSLGGARNTEAFF. CDR3 nucleotide sequence: TGCGCCAGCAGCTTGGGGGGCGCGAGGAACACTGAAGCTTTCTTT.

CDR3 DNA: TGTGCCAGCAGTGCTCACCTCCCCGGGACAGGGGTAGGCTATGGCACTGAAGCTTTCTTT. It translates to CASSAHLPGTGVGYGTEAFF. The chain uses TRBV2 and TRBJ1-1; 10 bases line up with TRBD1. This CDR3 is built from 20 residues. Trimming at V came to 4 bases and at J to 4 bases, leaving 21 bases not matched to a gene. CDR1 is SNHLY, CDR2 FYNNEI, per germline.

This chain joins TRBV7-3 and TRBJ2-1, with TRBD2 matching 13 bases. The CDR3 loop spans 16 amino acids. V lost 5 bases to trimming and J lost 8 bases; unmatched junction nucleotides: 9. CDR1 and CDR2 (germline): SGHTA, FQGTGA. The CDR3 spells CASSNSLAGGIDEQFF. CDR3 nucleotides: TGTGCCAGCAGCAACTCACTAGCGGGGGGGATTGATGAGCAGTTCTTC. Complete variable domain (other parts from reference TRBV7-3 and TRBJ2-1): GAGVSQTPSNKVTEKGKYVELRCDPISGHTALYWYRQSLGQGPEFLIYFQGTGAADDSGLPNDRFFAVRPEGSVSTLKIQRTERGDSAVYLCASSNSLAGGIDEQFFGPGTRLTVL.

This sequence joins TRBV27 and TRBJ1-2; 7 nucleotides match TRBD1. V lost 5 bases and J lost 0; bases outside the gene matches: 6. This CDR3 has 15 residues. The germline gives CDR1 MNHEY, CDR2 SMNVEV (reference sequence). CDR3 amino acids: CASSGTGTANYGYTF. The CDR3 coding sequence is TGTGCCAGCAGTGGAACCGGGACAGCTAACTATGGCTACACCTTC.

The chain employs TRBV29-1 and TRBJ1-1; the D is unclear. Germline values: CDR1 SQVTM, CDR2 ANQGSEA. V dropped 8 bases and J dropped 1 base, with 20 bases sitting between them. The CDR3 totals 15 residues. The DNA for the CDR3 is TGCAGCACCGGGAGGAGCGCCCTACAGAACACTGAAGCTTTCTTT. This encodes CSTGRSALQNTEAFF. The full variable domain, its missing parts supplied by reference TRBV29-1 and TRBJ1-1, is SAVISQKPSRDICQRGTSLTIQCQVDSQVTMMFWYRQQPGQSLTLIATANQGSEATYESGFVIDKFPISRPNLTFSTLTVSNMSPEDSSIYLCSTGRSALQNTEAFFGQGTRLTVV.